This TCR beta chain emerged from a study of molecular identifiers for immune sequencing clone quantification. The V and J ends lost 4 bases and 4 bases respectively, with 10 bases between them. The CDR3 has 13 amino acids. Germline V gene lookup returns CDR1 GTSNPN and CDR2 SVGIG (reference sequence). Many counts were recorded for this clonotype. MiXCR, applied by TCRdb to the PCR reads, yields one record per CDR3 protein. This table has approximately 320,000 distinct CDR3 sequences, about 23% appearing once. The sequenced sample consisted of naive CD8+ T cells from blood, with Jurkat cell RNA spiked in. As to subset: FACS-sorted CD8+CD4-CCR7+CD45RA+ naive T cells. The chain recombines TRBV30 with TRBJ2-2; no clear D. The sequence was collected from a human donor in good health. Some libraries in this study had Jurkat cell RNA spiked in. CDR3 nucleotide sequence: TGTGCCTGGATGTATTTAGGCACCGGGGAGCTGTTTTTT. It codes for CAWMYLGTGELFF. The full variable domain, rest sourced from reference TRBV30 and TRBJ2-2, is SQTIHQWPATLVQPVGSPLSLECTVEGTSNPNLYWYRQAAGRGLQLLFYSVGIGQISSEVPQNLSASRPQDRQFILSSKKLLLSDSGFYLCAWMYLGTGELFFGEGSRLTVL.